The source of this T cell receptor beta chain is a study of glioma-infiltrating T cells. Study-wide results and caveats: Only very few CDR3 sequences appeared in both tissue and blood. Non-neoplastic patients had below-expected tissue-blood divergence, while all gliomas exceeded expectation.

Amplification of TCR alpha and beta CDR3 regions from RNA used iRepertoire nested multiplex PCR. One-step reverse transcription and amplification started from around 100-400 ng of tissue mRNA or PBMC total RNA. Each CDR3 protein gets one entry after TCRdb re-called the multiplex PCR reads with MiXCR. Here the sample spans 150,000 or so distinct CDR3 sequences, roughly two fifths being singletons. This clonotype was observed a handful of times. Its antigen is not known. The material sequenced was glioma tissue, nonneoplastic brain tissue, or PBMCs (not recorded which). The receptor was isolated from a human donor with low-grade glioma or glioblastoma, undergoing nonglioma brain surgery, or in good health (not recorded which).

In nucleotides, the CDR3 is TGTGCCACCAGTGATCGCCTCAGGGGGCCCGGAGAGACCCAGTACTTC. Its protein product is CATSDRLRGPGETQYF. This chain links TRBV24-1 with TRBJ2-5; 8 bases match TRBD1. Germline loops: CDR1 KGHDR, CDR2 SFDVKD. The CDR3 consists of 16 residues. The trim removed 3 bases at V and 4 bases at J, leaving 9 bases unmatched.